This T cell receptor beta chain was sequenced during a study of lymphopenia after photon versus proton radiotherapy. The study's findings and limits: Under photons, naive T cells and diversity fell while effector/memory populations rose.

Method: immunoSEQ multiplex PCR; TCRdb's copy keeps in-frame clones and lacks some. The data contain 53,000 or so clones, around 80% of them singletons. This clone has more than one count but fewer than ten. The target antigen is unknown. CDR3 size: 15 residues. J was trimmed by 2 bases and V by 2 bases; bases with no gene match: 0. From germline, CDR1 is KGHSH and CDR2 LQKENI. The source of this sequence is a man in his fifties or sixties with gastric cancer. The chain uses TRBV18 and TRBJ2-7; 13 nucleotides align to TRBD2. This specimen consisted of peripheral blood, obtained from a patient treated with photon-based radiotherapy. The CDR3 DNA reads as TGTGCCAGCTCACCAGGGACTAGCGGGACCTACGAGCAGTACTTC. This sequence encodes CASSPGTSGTYEQYF.